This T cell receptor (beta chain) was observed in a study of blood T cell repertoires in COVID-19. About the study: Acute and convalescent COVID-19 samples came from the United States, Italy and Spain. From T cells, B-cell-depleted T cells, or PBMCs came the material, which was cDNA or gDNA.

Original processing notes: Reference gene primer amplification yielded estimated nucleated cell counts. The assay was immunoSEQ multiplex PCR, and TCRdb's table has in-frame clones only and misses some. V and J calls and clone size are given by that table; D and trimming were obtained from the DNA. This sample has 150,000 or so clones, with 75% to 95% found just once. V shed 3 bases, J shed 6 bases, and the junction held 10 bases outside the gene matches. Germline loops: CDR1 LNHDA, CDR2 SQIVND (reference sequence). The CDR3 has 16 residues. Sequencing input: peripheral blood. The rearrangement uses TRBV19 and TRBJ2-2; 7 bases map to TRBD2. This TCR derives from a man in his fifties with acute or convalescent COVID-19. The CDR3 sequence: CASSIPRGSGAGELFF. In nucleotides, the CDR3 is TGTGCCAGTAGTATCCCCCGCGGGAGTGGAGCCGGGGAGCTGTTTTTT.